These 20 T cell receptor beta chains were sequenced from one sample in a study of blood T cell repertoires in COVID-19. Data came from immunoSEQ multiplex PCR; TCRdb stores just in-frame clones and leaves some out. The sample lists over 400,000 clones, approximately 83% occurring once. Sequencing was carried out using peripheral blood. Receptor source: a human donor in a cohort sampled during active COVID-19.

This clone was seen only a few times. V usage is TRBV5-1 and J usage is TRBJ2-2; 8 bases fit TRBD1. The ends lost 4 bases at V and 6 bases at J; junction bases unmatched: 11. CDR1 is SGHRS, CDR2 YFSETQ, per germline. There are 16 residues in the CDR3. This CDR3 reads CASSRPGQALAGELFF. CDR3 DNA sequence: TGCGCCAGCAGCCGACCGGGACAGGCCCTCGCCGGGGAGCTGTTTTTT.

The chain has TRBV5-1 and TRBJ1-2; TRBD1 matches at 7 bases. The germline CDR1 and CDR2 sequences are SGHRS and YFSETQ. The CDR3 consists of 13 residues. V was pared by 1 base and J by 8 bases, with 5 bases of the junction left unmatched. The chain's CDR3 is CASSLLQGRGYTF. CDR3 nucleotides: TGCGCCAGCAGCTTGTTACAGGGGCGCGGCTACACCTTC.

V and J are TRBV27 and TRBJ1-1; D not certain. Germline V gene sequence: CDR1 MNHEY, CDR2 SMNVEV (reference sequence). CDR3 length: 16 residues. Trimming stripped 3 bases from V and 4 bases from J, with 18 bases between. The CDR3 sequence: CASSFARPAGGTEAFF. The CDR3 bases are TGTGCCAGCAGTTTTGCCCGACCCGCGGGAGGCACTGAAGCTTTCTTT.

The V call is TRBV6-2 or TRBV6-3, the J call TRBJ1-4; no clear D gene. Trimming removed 2 bases at V and 7 bases at J, with 14 bases between. The CDR3 totals 15 residues. Germline V gives CDR1 MNHEY, CDR2 SVGEGT. The CDR3 loop is CASSYVGEGGEKLFF. The CDR3 DNA reads as TGTGCCAGCAGTTACGTCGGGGAAGGAGGTGAAAAACTGTTTTTT.

This clone was seen only a few times. The chain recombines TRBV5-6 with TRBJ1-4; D is undetermined. The V gene lost 3 bases and the J gene lost 5 bases, with 11 bases spanning the gap. Germline V gene lookup returns CDR1 SGHDT and CDR2 YYEEEE. CDR3 length: 14 residues. The DNA for the CDR3 is TGTGCCAGCAGCTCGTTGTGGGAGAATGAAAAACTGTTTTTT. Translated, it gives CASSSLWENEKLFF.

This chain links TRBV10-3 with TRBJ1-5, with D possibly matching TRBD1 (6 bases). Germline assignment: CDR1 ENHRY and CDR2 SYGVKD. The length of the CDR3 is 16 residues. The germline V and J ends were trimmed by 5 bases and 0 bases, with 14 bases remaining between them. The CDR3 coding sequence is TGTGCCATCAGTTCGGACAGAAGGCATAGCAATCAGCCCCAGCATTTT. This codes for CAISSDRRHSNQPQHF.

V gene TRBV10-3 combines with J gene TRBJ2-1; 13 bases are shared with TRBD2. The CDR3 covers 15 residues. CDR1 and CDR2 (germline): ENHRY, SYGVKD. With 6 bases clipped from V and 6 bases from J, the junction kept 5 bases outside the gene matches. The CDR3 region is CAISRLAGGSNEQFF. The CDR3 bases are TGTGCCATCAGCCGACTAGCGGGAGGTTCCAATGAGCAGTTCTTC.

The V and J genes are TRBV5-1 and TRBJ1-1; 9 positions match TRBD1. This CDR3 region has 16 residues. J was trimmed by 1 base and V by 4 bases; bases with no gene match: 8. Germline values: CDR1 SGHRS, CDR2 YFSETQ. CDR3 nucleotides: TGCGCCAGCAGCGTCGGGACAGGGAATACGAACACTGAAGCTTTCTTT. This encodes CASSVGTGNTNTEAFF.

The CDR3 DNA sequence: TGTGCCAGCAGTTGGAACCCCCCTAGAGGGTACACAGATACGCAGTATTTT. Amino acids: CASSWNPPRGYTDTQYF. V usage is TRBV27 and J usage is TRBJ2-3, with a possible D match to TRBD2 (5 bases). This CDR3 has 17 amino acids. The V and J ends lost 4 bases and 2 bases respectively, with 19 bases between them. The germline V gene has CDR1 MNHEY and CDR2 SMNVEV (reference sequence).

This clone appeared once. The V and J genes are TRBV7-3 and TRBJ2-2; possibly TRBD2 for D (5 bases). Trimming took 6 bases from V and 5 from J, leaving 16 bases between them. This CDR3 is 15 amino acids long. From germline, CDR1 is SGHTA and CDR2 FQGTGA. The CDR3 here is CASSPTSGFTGELFF. The CDR3 DNA reads as TGTGCCAGCAGTCCCACGTCGGGATTTACCGGGGAGCTGTTTTTT.

The J gene is TRBJ2-1, the V gene TRBV27; TRBD2 aligns across 9 bases. Per germline, CDR1 MNHEY and CDR2 SMNVEV (reference sequence). The CDR3 length is 16 residues. Trimming took 4 bases from V and 2 from J; bases not matched to a gene: 6. In nucleotides, the CDR3 is TGTGCCAGCAGTTCCAGTTCTAGCGGGGCCTACAATGAGCAGTTCTTC. Its translation: CASSSSSSGAYNEQFF.

The chain links TRBV28 to TRBJ2-5; 8 bases are shared with TRBD1. CDR1 is MDHEN, CDR2 SYDVKM, per germline. The CDR3 extends over 13 amino acids. The V and J ends lost 10 bases and 4 bases, in that order; junction bases with no gene match: 8. The CDR3 sequence is CATATGDRETQYF. CDR3 coding DNA: TGTGCCACTGCGACAGGGGATCGAGAGACCCAGTACTTC.

The genes are TRBV24-1 and TRBJ1-2; 10 bases are shared with TRBD1. This CDR3 region has 17 residues. Germline trimming cut 4 bases from V and 4 bases from J; bases unmatched to any gene: 11. CDR1 is KGHDR and CDR2 is SFDVKD in the germline V gene. The CDR3 coding sequence is TGTGCCACCAGTGAGGGACAGGGGAGGGCTCCGGGCTATGGCTACACCTTC. This codes for CATSEGQGRAPGYGYTF.

This clone was recorded once. The chain combines TRBV7-2 with TRBJ2-7; D gene uncertain. V lost 7 bases to trimming and J lost 2 bases, with 15 bases between them. Germline CDR1 and CDR2: SGHTA and FQGNSA. There are 14 residues in the CDR3. CDR3 sequence (DNA): TGTGCCAGCACCCTTGGCAGAACCACCTACGAGCAGTACTTC. It translates to CASTLGRTTYEQYF.

The chain links TRBV6-5 to TRBJ1-2, with 8 bases identical to TRBD1. V was clipped by 6 bases and J by 4 bases; unmatched bases: 10. Germline lookup yields CDR1 MNHEY and CDR2 SVGAGI. The CDR3 contains 15 residues. CDR3 in DNA: TGTGCCAGCAGGGATGACAGGGGCGCTAGCTATGGCTACACCTTC. Encoded protein: CASRDDRGASYGYTF.

The chain links TRBV19 to TRBJ1-1; possible D gene TRBD1, 6 bases. This CDR3 is built from 13 residues. Germline CDR1 LNHDA, CDR2 SQIVND (reference sequence). With 7 bases removed from V and 4 bases from J, the gap between germline ends came to 13 bases. The CDR3 here is CASTRQGSTEAFF. For the CDR3, the DNA is TGTGCCAGTACGAGGCAGGGGAGCACTGAAGCTTTCTTT. Looking up the rest from reference TRBV19 and TRBJ1-1 gives the full variable domain: DGGITQSPKYLFRKEGQNVTLSCEQNLNHDAMYWYRQDPGQGLRLIYYSQIVNDFQKGDIAEGYSVSREKKESFPLTVTSAQKNPTAFYLCASTRQGSTEAFFGQGTRLTVV.

The chain joins TRBV2 to TRBJ1-1; maybe TRBD1 (5 bases). The CDR3 is made up of 15 amino acids. V was trimmed by 7 bases and J by 0 bases, leaving 15 bases between them. CDR1 and CDR2 from the germline V gene are SNHLY and FYNNEI. The CDR3 region is CASILGAVMNTEAFF. CDR3 in DNA: TGTGCCAGCATTCTAGGGGCGGTTATGAACACTGAAGCTTTCTTT.

The genes are TRBV6-1 and TRBJ1-1; the D gene is possibly TRBD1 (5 bases). The CDR3 extends over 16 amino acids. V lost 2 bases and J 7 bases, leaving 20 bases between the germline ends. Per the germline V gene, CDR1 is MNHNS and CDR2 is SASEGT. This CDR3 reads CASSESFIVAGGEAFF. The CDR3 DNA sequence: TGTGCCAGCAGTGAATCTTTTATCGTGGCGGGGGGTGAAGCTTTCTTT.

This clone has a handful of counts. In the same sample, other DNA sequences code for this CDR3. The J gene is TRBJ2-7, the V gene TRBV28; D is unresolved. V lost 3 bases, J lost 3 bases, and 9 bases lay in between. This CDR3 is built from 13 residues. Germline lookup yields CDR1 MDHEN and CDR2 SYDVKM. The CDR3 protein is CASSLRQSYEQYF. The DNA of the CDR3 is TGTGCCAGCAGTTTGCGGCAGAGCTACGAGCAGTACTTC.

The count of this clone is one. The chain uses TRBV7-6 and TRBJ2-7; 10 bases are a match to TRBD1. V lost 8 bases to trimming and J lost 3 bases; unmatched junction nucleotides: 10. Looked up from germline, CDR1 is SGHVS and CDR2 is FNYEAQ. CDR3 length: 15 amino acids. CDR3 sequence: CASARGDRGNYEQYF. The CDR3 nucleotides read TGTGCCAGCGCCCGAGGGGACAGGGGTAACTACGAGCAGTACTTC. Filled out from reference TRBV7-6 and TRBJ2-7, the complete variable domain reads GAGVSQSPRYKVTKRGQDVALRCDPISGHVSLYWYRQALGQGPEFLTYFNYEAQQDKSGLPNDRFSAERPEGSISTLTIQRTEQRDSAMYRCASARGDRGNYEQYFGPGTRLTVT.